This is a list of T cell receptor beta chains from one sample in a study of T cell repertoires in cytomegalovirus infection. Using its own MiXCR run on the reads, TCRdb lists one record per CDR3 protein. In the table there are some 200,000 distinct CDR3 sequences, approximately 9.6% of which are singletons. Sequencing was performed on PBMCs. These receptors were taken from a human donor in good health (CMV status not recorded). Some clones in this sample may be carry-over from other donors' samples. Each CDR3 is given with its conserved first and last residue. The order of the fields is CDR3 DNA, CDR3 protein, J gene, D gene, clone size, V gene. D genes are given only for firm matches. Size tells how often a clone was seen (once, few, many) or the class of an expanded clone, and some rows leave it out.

CDR3 DNA: TGTGCCAGCAGCCGACCGGGCACCGGGGAGCTGTTTTTT
CDR3 protein: CASSRPGTGELFF
J gene: TRBJ2-2
D gene: -
clone size: many
V gene: TRBV7-2

CDR3 DNA: TGTGCCAGCAGCTTGGGTGGGACAGCTACCTACGAGCAGTACTTC
CDR3 protein: CASSLGGTATYEQYF
J gene: TRBJ2-7
D gene: TRBD1
clone size: many
V gene: TRBV7-6

CDR3 DNA: TGTGCCATCAGTGATGCCAGCGGGAGGAGGAATGAGCAGTTCTTC
CDR3 protein: CAISDASGRRNEQFF
J gene: TRBJ2-1
D gene: TRBD2
clone size: -
V gene: TRBV10-3

CDR3 DNA: TGTGCCAGTAACGGGGGTTGGACTGAAGCTTTCTTT
CDR3 protein: CASNGGWTEAFF
J gene: TRBJ1-1
D gene: -
clone size: -
V gene: TRBV19

CDR3 DNA: TGTGCCAGCAGTCCCCGAGGGGTGGACAAAAACATTCAGTACTTC
CDR3 protein: CASSPRGVDKNIQYF
J gene: TRBJ2-4
D gene: -
clone size: many
V gene: TRBV28

CDR3 DNA: TGTGCCAGCAGCTCTAGACAAATCAATCAGCCCCAGCATTTT
CDR3 protein: CASSSRQINQPQHF
J gene: TRBJ1-5
D gene: -
clone size: many
V gene: TRBV7-8

CDR3 DNA: TGTGCCAGCAGCAGACAGACAGCCATGAACACTGAAGCTTTCTTT
CDR3 protein: CASSRQTAMNTEAFF
J gene: TRBJ1-1
D gene: -
clone size: many
V gene: TRBV7-2

CDR3 DNA: TGTGCCAGCAGTTCGGGACAGAGCAGACTTGTGAACACTGAAGCTTTCTTT
CDR3 protein: CASSSGQSRLVNTEAFF
J gene: TRBJ1-1
D gene: TRBD1
clone size: few
V gene: TRBV27

CDR3 DNA: TGTGCCATCAGTTCTCAAGGACAGGGGCACACTGAAGCTTTCTTT
CDR3 protein: CAISSQGQGHTEAFF
J gene: TRBJ1-1
D gene: TRBD1
clone size: -
V gene: TRBV10-3

CDR3 DNA: TGTGCCATCCCCGCCGGGACCACCATGAACACTGAAGCTTTCTTT
CDR3 protein: CAIPAGTTMNTEAFF
J gene: TRBJ1-1
D gene: -
clone size: many
V gene: TRBV7-9

CDR3 DNA: TGTGCCAGCAGTTTCCGGGCCGCTGAAGCTTTCTTT
CDR3 protein: CASSFRAAEAFF
J gene: TRBJ1-1
D gene: -
clone size: few
V gene: TRBV6-2/TRBV6-3

CDR3 DNA: TGTGCCAGCAGTTCGCACAGGGGGAACACTGAAGCTTTCTTT
CDR3 protein: CASSSHRGNTEAFF
J gene: TRBJ1-1
D gene: TRBD1
clone size: many
V gene: TRBV7-2

CDR3 DNA: TGTGCCAGCAGCTTATTGGGGTCTGGCAGGGCTGCTGAAGCTTTCTTT
CDR3 protein: CASSLLGSGRAAEAFF
J gene: TRBJ1-1
D gene: -
clone size: many
V gene: TRBV7-3

CDR3 DNA: TGTGCCAGCAGCTCGGGTGCGGGTAATTCACCCCTCCACTTT
CDR3 protein: CASSSGAGNSPLHF
J gene: TRBJ1-6
D gene: -
clone size: many
V gene: TRBV28

CDR3 DNA: TGTGCCAGCAGTGAAAGAGGATGGTGGGATAGCAATCAGCCCCAGCATTTT
CDR3 protein: CASSERGWWDSNQPQHF
J gene: TRBJ1-5
D gene: -
clone size: -
V gene: TRBV2

CDR3 DNA: TGTGCCAGCAGCTCGGGACAGTACTTACGAGAGACCCAGTACTTC
CDR3 protein: CASSSGQYLRETQYF
J gene: TRBJ2-5
D gene: TRBD1
clone size: -
V gene: TRBV11-2

CDR3 DNA: TGTGCCAGCAGCCCGGGACAGGGAGGCACCGGGGAGCTGTTTTTT
CDR3 protein: CASSPGQGGTGELFF
J gene: TRBJ2-2
D gene: TRBD1
clone size: many
V gene: TRBV5-6

CDR3 DNA: TGTGCCAGCAGCGCCAGGACAGGGGGCATGCACGAGCAGTACTTC
CDR3 protein: CASSARTGGMHEQYF
J gene: TRBJ2-7
D gene: TRBD1
clone size: many
V gene: TRBV7-9

CDR3 DNA: TGTGCCAGCAGTTTTTGGACAGGGGGCTTGAGAACTGAAGCTTTCTTT
CDR3 protein: CASSFWTGGLRTEAFF
J gene: TRBJ1-1
D gene: TRBD1
clone size: many
V gene: TRBV6-2/TRBV6-3

CDR3 DNA: TGTGCCAGTAATCGCGGGAGCCTCTCCTACGAGCAGTACTTC
CDR3 protein: CASNRGSLSYEQYF
J gene: TRBJ2-7
D gene: TRBD2
clone size: few
V gene: TRBV19

CDR3 DNA: TGTGCCAGCAGCTTTGAGTCTGGGGGGACTTATGGCTACACCTTC
CDR3 protein: CASSFESGGTYGYTF
J gene: TRBJ1-2
D gene: -
clone size: many
V gene: TRBV7-9

CDR3 DNA: TGCAGTGCTAACCCACTAGCGAGAGAGACCCAGTACTTC
CDR3 protein: CSANPLARETQYF
J gene: TRBJ2-5
D gene: TRBD2
clone size: many
V gene: TRBV20-1

CDR3 DNA: TGCAGTGCTAGAGAGTCCGGGGGGCGAGGCAATCAGCCCCAGCATTTT
CDR3 protein: CSARESGGRGNQPQHF
J gene: TRBJ1-5
D gene: -
clone size: -
V gene: TRBV20-1

CDR3 DNA: TGTGCCAGCAGTGACAGTGGGGTCTCCAAAAACATTCAGTACTTC
CDR3 protein: CASSDSGVSKNIQYF
J gene: TRBJ2-4
D gene: -
clone size: few
V gene: TRBV2

CDR3 DNA: TGTGCCAGCAGCTCATACGGGACAGGGCATGGCTACACCTTC
CDR3 protein: CASSSYGTGHGYTF
J gene: TRBJ1-2
D gene: TRBD1
clone size: many
V gene: TRBV7-2

CDR3 DNA: TGCAGCGTTGAAGGTCGAACAGGGCTTACCTACAATGAGCAGTTCTTC
CDR3 protein: CSVEGRTGLTYNEQFF
J gene: TRBJ2-1
D gene: -
clone size: few
V gene: TRBV29-1

CDR3 DNA: TGTGCCAGCAGTTCCGGACTAGCGAGCACAGATACGCAGTATTTT
CDR3 protein: CASSSGLASTDTQYF
J gene: TRBJ2-3
D gene: TRBD2
clone size: many
V gene: TRBV27

CDR3 DNA: TGTGCCATCAGTGAGTCGGTAACGGGATCGAACACCGGGGAGCTGTTTTTT
CDR3 protein: CAISESVTGSNTGELFF
J gene: TRBJ2-2
D gene: -
clone size: -
V gene: TRBV10-3

CDR3 DNA: TGTGCCAGCAGGCCGACAGCGATGAACACTGAAGCTTTCTTT
CDR3 protein: CASRPTAMNTEAFF
J gene: TRBJ1-1
D gene: -
clone size: many
V gene: TRBV28

CDR3 DNA: TGTGCCAGCAACGGGACAGGCAATCAGCCCCAGCATTTT
CDR3 protein: CASNGTGNQPQHF
J gene: TRBJ1-5
D gene: TRBD1
clone size: many
V gene: TRBV12-3/TRBV12-4

CDR3 DNA: TGCAGCGTCTCGACAGGGATGAATTCACCCCTCCACTTT
CDR3 protein: CSVSTGMNSPLHF
J gene: TRBJ1-6
D gene: TRBD1
clone size: -
V gene: TRBV29-1

CDR3 DNA: TGTGCCAGCACCGCCACCCATAACACCGGGGAGCTGTTTTTT
CDR3 protein: CASTATHNTGELFF
J gene: TRBJ2-2
D gene: -
clone size: many
V gene: TRBV7-6

CDR3 DNA: TGTGCCAGCAGCTTGGGGTTGGTAGAGACCCAGTACTTC
CDR3 protein: CASSLGLVETQYF
J gene: TRBJ2-5
D gene: -
clone size: medium-sized
V gene: TRBV7-2

CDR3 DNA: TGTGCCAGCAGAACAGCGGGGTATAATGAAAAACTGTTTTTT
CDR3 protein: CASRTAGYNEKLFF
J gene: TRBJ1-4
D gene: -
clone size: many
V gene: TRBV12-3/TRBV12-4

CDR3 DNA: TGTGCCAGCAGTTTAAACAGGCCTGGGGCCAACGTCCTGACTTTC
CDR3 protein: CASSLNRPGANVLTF
J gene: TRBJ2-6
D gene: -
clone size: many
V gene: TRBV28

CDR3 DNA: TGTGCCAGCACTTCAACCTATGAGCAGTTCTTC
CDR3 protein: CASTSTYEQFF
J gene: TRBJ2-1
D gene: -
clone size: -
V gene: TRBV6-2/TRBV6-3

CDR3 DNA: TGTGCCAGCTCACCCCGGACAGACGGGTCCTATGGCTACACCTTC
CDR3 protein: CASSPRTDGSYGYTF
J gene: TRBJ1-2
D gene: -
clone size: many
V gene: TRBV18

CDR3 DNA: TGCAGTGCCGCCCCCATGAACACTGAAGCTTTCTTT
CDR3 protein: CSAAPMNTEAFF
J gene: TRBJ1-1
D gene: -
clone size: few
V gene: TRBV20-1

CDR3 DNA: TGTGCCAGCAGGATAAGCGGGTACGAGCAGTACTTC
CDR3 protein: CASRISGYEQYF
J gene: TRBJ2-7
D gene: -
clone size: -
V gene: TRBV28

CDR3 DNA: TGTGCCAGCAGCATTCGACAGGCGGACACCGGGGAGCTGTTTTTT
CDR3 protein: CASSIRQADTGELFF
J gene: TRBJ2-2
D gene: -
clone size: many
V gene: TRBV7-3